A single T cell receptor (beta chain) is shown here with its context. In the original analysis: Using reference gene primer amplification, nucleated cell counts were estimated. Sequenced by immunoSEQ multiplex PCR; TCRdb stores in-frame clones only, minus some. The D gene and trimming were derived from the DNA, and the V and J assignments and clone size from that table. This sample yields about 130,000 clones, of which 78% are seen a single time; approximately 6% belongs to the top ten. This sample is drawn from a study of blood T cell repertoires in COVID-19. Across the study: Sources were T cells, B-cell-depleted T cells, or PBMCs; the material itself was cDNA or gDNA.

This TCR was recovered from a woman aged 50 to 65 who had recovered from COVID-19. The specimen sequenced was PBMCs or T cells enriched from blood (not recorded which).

The CDR3 here is CASSFRVTGELFF. DNA for the CDR3: TGTGCCAGCAGCTTCAGGGTTACCGGGGAGCTGTTTTTT. The chain uses TRBV7-3 and TRBJ2-2; D might be TRBD1 (5 bases). Germline V gene data show CDR1 as SGHTA and CDR2 as FQGTGA. The CDR3 has 13 amino acids. V was shortened by 3 bases and J by 5 bases, with 7 bases between the two germline ends.